This T cell receptor (beta chain) originates from a study of metastatic and nonmetastatic thyroid tumors. Every patient underwent thyroid surgery untreated. V shed 5 bases, J shed 5 bases, and the junction held 8 bases outside the gene matches. This CDR3 is 14 amino acids long. Germline V gives CDR1 SQVTM, CDR2 ANQGSEA. This clone was picked up many times. TCRdb re-called clones from the PCR reads using MiXCR. This sample has about 40,000 clones, with 15% to 20% found just once. The V call is TRBV29-1, the J call TRBJ2-3; TRBD2 matches 9 bases. Sequenced material: blood. The clonotype originates from a female donor with papillary thyroid cancer or a benign thyroid nodule (not recorded which). Some clones in this sample may be carry-over from other donors' samples. The CDR3 is CSVSIAGVIDTQYF. CDR3 DNA sequence: TGCAGCGTTTCAATAGCGGGGGTAATAGATACGCAGTATTTT.